This passage covers 23 T cell receptor beta chains from one sample sequenced in a study of T cells in Graves' hyperthyroidism and ophthalmopathy. TCR beta CDR3 region amplification was performed from RNA transcripts. Using the HTBI primer set, a first-round RT-PCR was run on the TCR CDR3. A single record per CDR3 protein comes from TCRdb applying MiXCR to the multiplex PCR reads. The table shows fewer than 350,000 distinct CDR3 sequences, with roughly 20% occurring only once. Sequenced material: blood. The receptor source for this set is a woman aged 35 to 49 with Graves' ophthalmopathy.

In this sample, this clonotype turned up many times. V gene TRBV20-1 combines with J gene TRBJ2-5; the match to TRBD2 covers 13 bases. Germline values: CDR1 DFQATT, CDR2 SNEGSKA (reference sequence). The length of the CDR3 is 16 residues. The J segment lost 5 bases and the V segment lost 6 bases, leaving 12 bases of the junction unmatched. For the CDR3, the DNA is TGCAGTGCGGACCCCCGGACTAGCGGGAGTGGGGAGACCCAGTACTTC. This sequence encodes CSADPRTSGSGETQYF.

In its sample, this clonotype was seen a few times. This chain connects TRBV30 to TRBJ2-2, with D possibly matching TRBD1 (6 bases). The V and J ends lost 4 bases and 2 bases respectively, with 8 bases between them. CDR1 is GTSNPN and CDR2 is SVGIG in the germline V gene (reference sequence). There are 13 residues in the CDR3. CDR3 protein: CAWTGGNTGELFF. The CDR3 DNA follows: TGTGCCTGGACTGGGGGCAACACCGGGGAGCTGTTTTTT.

The CDR3 region has the DNA TGTGCCAGCAGGTCCGGGACAGGGTCGTTGTACGAGCAGTACTTC. Protein sequence: CASRSGTGSLYEQYF. The rearrangement links TRBV6-1 to TRBJ2-7; 9 bases map to TRBD1. Germline assignment: CDR1 MNHNS and CDR2 SASEGT. The CDR3 is made up of 15 amino acids. The V segment lost 6 bases and the J segment 4 bases; nucleotides outside the gene matches: 10.

The rearrangement links TRBV2 to TRBJ2-2, with D unclear. Germline values: CDR1 SNHLY, CDR2 FYNNEI. Trimming took off 4 bases at V and 7 bases at J, with 16 bases between the two ends. This CDR3 comprises 15 residues. CDR3 loop: CASSGILAANGELFF. CDR3 bases: TGTGCCAGCAGTGGTATTCTTGCGGCAAACGGGGAGCTGTTTTTT.

This clonotype was seen at least ten times. The chain couples TRBV29-1 to TRBJ2-2; 8 positions agree with TRBD2. The CDR3 is made up of 16 amino acids. In germline, CDR1 is SQVTM, CDR2 ANQGSEA. The V gene end was trimmed by 1 base and the J gene end by 2 bases; junction bases not matched to a gene: 6. Here the CDR3 DNA reads TGCAGCGTTGAAGTGTCAAGCGGGAGCAACACCGGGGAGCTGTTTTTT. Its protein is CSVEVSSGSNTGELFF.

This clonotype was seen at least ten times. The rearrangement joins TRBV3-1 to TRBJ2-5; a possible D gene is TRBD2 (6 bases). The CDR3 is 14 amino acids. Germline assignment: CDR1 LGHDT and CDR2 YNNKEL (reference sequence). V lost 1 base, J lost 5 bases, and 11 bases lay in between. CDR3 sequence: CASSQGGTDETQYF. CDR3 nucleotide sequence: TGTGCCAGCAGCCAAGGCGGGACCGACGAGACCCAGTACTTC.

This clonotype has just one count. The chain uses TRBV5-1 and TRBJ2-5; 7 nucleotides agree with TRBD1. The CDR3 covers 12 residues. V shed 7 bases, J shed 3 bases, and the junction held 3 bases outside the gene matches. The germline CDR1 and CDR2 sequences are SGHRS and YFSETQ. The DNA for the CDR3 is TGCGCCAGCGGCCAGGGGGAAGAGACCCAGTACTTC. It specifies CASGQGEETQYF.

This clonotype has at least ten counts. The chain has TRBV7-9 and TRBJ2-5; the D gene is possibly TRBD2 (5 bases). This CDR3 has 14 residues. Germline-derived CDR1 and CDR2 are SEHNR and FQNEAQ (reference sequence). Trimming stripped 5 bases from V and 2 bases from J, with 12 bases between. The CDR3 DNA reads as TGTGCCAGCAGCCCCACCCGGGGTCAAGAGACCCAGTACTTC. It specifies CASSPTRGQETQYF. Full variable domain (remainder filled in from reference TRBV7-9 and TRBJ2-5): DTGVSQNPRHKITKRGQNVTFRCDPISEHNRLYWYRQTLGQGPEFLTYFQNEAQLEKSRLLSDRFSAERPKGSFSTLEIQRTEQGDSAMYLCASSPTRGQETQYFGPGTRLLVL.

The J gene is TRBJ2-1, the V gene TRBV30; D might be TRBD1 (6 bases). The germline V and J ends were trimmed by 3 bases and 5 bases, with 17 bases remaining between them. Germline assignment: CDR1 GTSNPN and CDR2 SVGIG (reference sequence). The CDR3 loop spans 15 amino acids. CDR3 sequence: CAWSNRAVSHNEQFF. The CDR3 coding sequence is TGTGCCTGGAGCAACAGGGCCGTTAGTCACAATGAGCAGTTCTTC. Full variable domain (missing parts from reference TRBV30 and TRBJ2-1): SQTIHQWPATLVQPVGSPLSLECTVEGTSNPNLYWYRQAAGRGLQLLFYSVGIGQISSEVPQNLSASRPQDRQFILSSKKLLLSDSGFYLCAWSNRAVSHNEQFFGPGTRLTVL.

At least ten counts were recorded for this clonotype. CDR3: CASSPETGNYGYTF. Written as DNA, the CDR3 is TGTGCCAGCAGCCCAGAGACGGGTAACTATGGCTACACCTTC. This chain joins TRBV6-1 and TRBJ1-2, with unresolved D. Germline-derived CDR1 and CDR2 are MNHNS and SASEGT. The CDR3 is made up of 14 amino acids. V lost 6 bases and J 1 base, leaving 12 bases between the germline ends.

This clonotype was picked up many times. The V and J genes are TRBV6-2 or TRBV6-3 and TRBJ2-2; 7 bases match TRBD2. J gave up 1 base and V 4 bases, and 3 bases lay outside the gene matches. Germline V CDR1 and CDR2: MNHEY, SVGEGT. The CDR3 loop spans 15 amino acids. This chain's CDR3 is CASSLSGVNTGELFF. The CDR3, as DNA: TGTGCCAGCAGTTTAAGCGGGGTGAACACCGGGGAGCTGTTTTTT.

This clonotype was observed at least ten times. CDR3 coding DNA: TGCAGTGCTAGAGATGGCTCTAAGTCCTCCGGAAACACCATATATTTT. It specifies CSARDGSKSSGNTIYF. The rearrangement joins TRBV20-1 to TRBJ1-3; D unclear. The V and J ends lost 0 bases and 4 bases respectively, with 16 bases between them. Germline V lookup: CDR1 DFQATT, CDR2 SNEGSKA (reference sequence). CDR3 length: 16 residues.

This clonotype was observed many times. The chain joins TRBV7-8 to TRBJ2-7; D gene uncertain. The CDR3 extends over 12 amino acids. V lost 4 bases and J lost 4, with 8 bases in between. The germline V gene encodes CDR1 SGHVS and CDR2 FQNEAQ. For the CDR3, the DNA is TGTGCCAGCAGCTCGACCGAGTACGAGCAGTACTTC. It specifies CASSSTEYEQYF.

This clonotype was counted many times. The chain combines TRBV6-2 or TRBV6-3 with TRBJ2-4, with TRBD1 matching 8 bases. The V gene end was trimmed by 2 bases and the J gene end by 6 bases; junction bases not matched to a gene: 15. The CDR3 is made up of 18 amino acids. The germline V gene encodes CDR1 MNHEY and CDR2 SVGEGT. The CDR3 protein is CASSYVRDRWRGGNIQYF. CDR3 DNA: TGTGCCAGCAGTTACGTCCGGGACAGGTGGCGTGGTGGAAACATTCAGTACTTC.

There are many counts of this clonotype. The CDR3 is CASSLAIWTKEDYGYTF. The CDR3 DNA reads TGCGCCAGCAGCTTGGCGATTTGGACCAAAGAGGACTATGGCTACACCTTC. The chain recombines TRBV5-1 with TRBJ1-2; D not resolved. Trimming pared 0 bases from V and 3 bases from J, leaving 18 bases between. Germline CDR1 SGHRS, CDR2 YFSETQ. The CDR3 loop spans 17 amino acids.

This clonotype was recorded at least ten times. This chain links TRBV12-3 or TRBV12-4 with TRBJ2-7; either TRBD1 or TRBD2 may supply D (5 bases each). Trimming removed 5 bases from V and 3 bases from J, with 17 bases in between. The length of the CDR3 is 15 residues. As DNA, the CDR3 is TGTGCCAGCAGTGAACCCGGGACCTATCGCTACGAGCAGTACTTC. This encodes CASSEPGTYRYEQYF.

This rearrangement joins TRBV18 to TRBJ2-7; D unresolved. Deletions cut 3 bases from V and 2 bases from J, with 2 bases between. Per the germline V gene, CDR1 is KGHSH and CDR2 is LQKENI. CDR3 size: 11 residues. In nucleotides, the CDR3 is TGTGCCAGCTCACCGCCCTACGAGCAGTACTTC. It is translated as CASSPPYEQYF.

This clonotype was seen a handful of times. This clone may be a read error of a much larger clone one base away. The chain is built from TRBV11-2 and TRBJ1-1, with D perhaps matching TRBD1 (6 bases). The CDR3 contains 17 residues. Germline V gives CDR1 SGHAT, CDR2 FQNNGV. Here the CDR3 reads CASSSRRPGTPNSEAFF. The CDR3 coding sequence is TGTGCCAGCAGCTCACGGCGCCCCGGGACACCGAACTCTGAAGCTTTCTTT.

This clonotype was observed at least ten times. V and J are TRBV6-1 and TRBJ1-2; D perhaps matches TRBD1 (5 bases). CDR1 and CDR2 (germline): MNHNS, SASEGT. CDR3 length: 13 residues. Trimming cost V 0 bases and J 7 bases, with 9 bases left between them. The CDR3 DNA follows: TGTGCCAGCAGTGAAGCCTACAGGACTGGCTACACCTTC. It yields the protein CASSEAYRTGYTF.

This clonotype showed up many times. The chain couples TRBV2 to TRBJ2-5; unclear D gene. Between the trimmed V and J ends, which lost 8 bases and 1 base, there was a span of 8 bases. The germline CDR1 and CDR2 sequences are SNHLY and FYNNEI. The CDR3 is made up of 12 amino acids. The CDR3 DNA is TGTGCCAGCGAGAGATCCCAAGAGACCCAGTACTTC. Protein sequence: CASERSQETQYF.

This clonotype was recorded at least ten times. The chain recombines TRBV27 with TRBJ1-1; D possibly corresponds to TRBD1 (6 bases). V was cut by 5 bases and J by 6 bases, with 13 bases left in between. The CDR3 runs 13 residues. Germline CDR1 and CDR2: MNHEY and SMNVEV (reference sequence). The CDR3 nucleotides read TGTGCCAGCAGTCCCTCGGACAGCGCTGAAGCTTTCTTT. It translates to CASSPSDSAEAFF.

Ten or more counts support this clonotype. The chain recombines TRBV11-1 with TRBJ2-3; TRBD2 aligns across 13 bases. The CDR3 has 17 amino acids. CDR1 and CDR2 from the germline V gene are SGHAT and FQDESV (reference sequence). Losses at the gene ends were 6 bases for V and 5 bases for J; bases not matched to a gene: 11. The DNA of the CDR3 is TGTGCCAGCAGTCCTAGACTAGCGGGAGGTACGGGAGATACGCAGTATTTT. The encoded protein is CASSPRLAGGTGDTQYF.

There are a few counts of this clonotype. The chain couples TRBV15 to TRBJ2-5; no clear D gene. CDR3 size: 14 residues. The ends were cut back, 1 base at V and 5 bases at J, with 11 bases in the middle. In germline, CDR1 is LNHNV, CDR2 YYDKDF (reference sequence). CDR3 in DNA: TGTGCCACCAGCAGAGTTAGATCTGGGGAGACCCAGTACTTC. Protein sequence: CATSRVRSGETQYF. Complete variable domain (other parts from reference TRBV15 and TRBJ2-5): DAMVIQNPRYQVTQFGKPVTLSCSQTLNHNVMYWYQQKSSQAPKLLFHYYDKDFNNEADTPDNFQSRRPNTSFCFLDIRSPGLGDTAMYLCATSRVRSGETQYFGPGTRLLVL.